The clone carrying this T cell receptor (beta chain) came up a few times. Its antigen remains unidentified. The uninvolved lung lay at least 2 cm from the tumor margin and lacked atypia. The record originates from a study of T cells in localized non-small cell lung cancer. Whole-study results and caveats: In uninvolved adjacent lung, T cell clonality reached its highest value, exceeding tumor. Longer survival (overall) was linked to higher T cell density in blood. A median of around 60 clones ranked among the top 100 in tumor appeared in adjacent lung.

The table came from immunoSEQ multiplex PCR; TCRdb's copy has only in-frame clones and leaves some out. The sample holds under 1,500 clones, 15% to 20% seen once. In germline, CDR1 is SGDLS, CDR2 YYNGEE. V was pared by 0 bases and J by 5 bases, with 15 bases between. CDR3 length: 16 amino acids. Sequencing was performed on normal lung tissue next to the tumor, taken before any cancer treatment. This chain links TRBV9 with TRBJ1-3, with no clear D. The sequence was collected from a male donor aged 60 or over with stage I lung adenocarcinoma. The CDR3 spells CASSVEGLLTRNTIYF. As DNA, the CDR3 is TGTGCCAGCAGCGTAGAAGGGTTGTTAACGAGAAACACCATATATTTT.